These 20 T cell receptor beta chains came from one sample sequenced in a study of CD8 T cells in ankylosing spondylitis. Study outcomes and limitations: In ankylosing spondylitis blood, a motif of roughly 8 highly homologous TCR beta variants appeared characteristic.

TCRdb reprocessed the 5' RACE reads via MiXCR and lists one record per CDR3 protein. In the table there are around 490,000 distinct CDR3 sequences, 5.3% of which are singletons. These TCRs' antigens remain unknown. The specimen sequenced was blood, either unsorted or a sorted T cell fraction (not recorded which). The receptors stem from a male donor with ankylosing spondylitis.

At least ten counts were recorded for this clonotype. V gene TRBV20-1 combines with J gene TRBJ1-2; possibly TRBD1 for D (5 bases). The CDR3 contains 13 residues. Germline CDR1 and CDR2: DFQATT and SNEGSKA (reference sequence). Between the trimmed V and J ends, which lost 1 base and 6 bases, there was a span of 12 bases. The CDR3 DNA sequence: TGCAGTGCTAGAGTAAGCGGGGCCAATGGCTACACCTTC. This codes for CSARVSGANGYTF.

This clonotype turned up a few times. The V gene is TRBV6-2 or TRBV6-3, the J gene TRBJ2-1; TRBD2 is a possible D gene (5 bases). Trimming removed 3 bases at V and 8 bases at J, with 8 bases between. This CDR3 is 12 amino acids long. Per germline, CDR1 MNHEY and CDR2 SVGEGT. CDR3 amino acids: CASSYEGDEQFF. The CDR3 DNA sequence: TGTGCCAGCAGTTATGAGGGCGATGAGCAGTTCTTC.

This clonotype was seen at least ten times. V usage is TRBV20-1 and J usage is TRBJ2-5; possibly TRBD1 for D (6 bases). V lost 5 bases to trimming and J lost 5 bases, with 12 bases between them. CDR1 is DFQATT, CDR2 SNEGSKA, per germline (reference sequence). The CDR3 runs to 12 residues. CDR3 sequence (DNA): TGCAGTGCTCTCTCCAGGGGCGAGACCCAGTACTTC. Its protein product is CSALSRGETQYF.

This clonotype was counted ten times or more. V and J are TRBV18 and TRBJ1-4; 7 positions agree with TRBD1. From germline, CDR1 is KGHSH and CDR2 LQKENI. V lost 2 bases and J lost 6; bases outside the gene matches: 0. The CDR3 has 13 residues. CDR3: CASSPDRDEKLFF. CDR3 DNA: TGTGCCAGCTCACCAGACAGGGATGAAAAACTGTTTTTT. Combining the CDR3 with reference TRBV18 and TRBJ1-4 gives the whole variable domain NAGVMQNPRHLVRRRGQEARLRCSPMKGHSHVYWYRQLPEEGLKFMVYLQKENIIDESGMPKERFSAEFPKEGPSILRIQQVVRGDSAAYFCASSPDRDEKLFFGSGTQLSVL.

This clonotype was seen many times. The rearrangement uses TRBV5-5 and TRBJ1-2; unclear D gene. The CDR3 length is 12 residues. The germline CDR1 and CDR2 sequences are SGHKS and YYEKEE (reference sequence). V was clipped by 4 bases and J by 4 bases, with 8 bases between them. The CDR3 DNA reads TGTGCCAGCAGCCCAGAACTCTATGGCTACACCTTC. Its translation is CASSPELYGYTF. Full variable domain (rest looked up from reference TRBV5-5 and TRBJ1-2): DAGVTQSPTHLIKTRGQQVTLRCSPISGHKSVSWYQQVLGQGPQFIFQYYEKEERGRGNFPDRFSARQFPNYSSELNVNALLLGDSALYLCASSPELYGYTFGSGTRLTVV.

This clonotype was observed at least ten times. V usage is TRBV5-1 and J usage is TRBJ1-1; D perhaps matches TRBD1 (5 bases). CDR1 is SGHRS, CDR2 YFSETQ, per germline. V was shortened by 4 bases and J by 1 base, with 11 bases between the two germline ends. The CDR3 length is 14 residues. The CDR3 here is CASSPSDRNTEAFF. The CDR3 DNA reads TGCGCCAGCAGCCCCTCCGACAGGAACACTGAAGCTTTCTTT.

J is TRBJ1-5 and V is TRBV6-5; D not resolved. The V gene's germline CDR1 is MNHEY and CDR2 SVGAGI. The CDR3 spans 12 residues. V lost 4 bases, J lost 9 bases, and 10 bases lay in between. This chain's CDR3 is CASSSPLGPQHF. In nucleotides, the CDR3 is TGTGCCAGCAGTTCCCCTTTGGGGCCCCAGCATTTT.

This clonotype was counted a few times. This chain links TRBV5-1 with TRBJ2-1; 8 bases match TRBD1. The CDR3 contains 15 residues. CDR1 is SGHRS, CDR2 YFSETQ, per germline. With V trimmed by 4 bases and J by 7 bases, 10 bases remained unmatched. The chain's CDR3 is CASSQTGVLINEQFF. CDR3 coding DNA: TGCGCCAGCAGCCAGACAGGGGTACTAATAAATGAGCAGTTCTTC. The variable domain in full, completed from reference TRBV5-1 and TRBJ2-1, reads KAGVTQTPRYLIKTRGQQVTLSCSPISGHRSVSWYQQTPGQGLQFLFEYFSETQRNKGNFPGRFSGRQFSNSRSEMNVSTLELGDSALYLCASSQTGVLINEQFFGPGTRLTVL.

A note on this clonotype: This may be a read error: a much more frequent sequence differs by one nucleotide. The chain recombines TRBV20-1 with TRBJ2-1, with TRBD2 matching 9 bases. The germline V gene encodes CDR1 DFQATT and CDR2 SNEGSKA (reference sequence). CDR3 length: 14 residues. The CDR3 loop is CSARLSGRHNEEFF. The CDR3, as DNA: TGCAGTGCTAGATTAAGCGGGAGGCACAATGAGGAGTTCTTC.

This clonotype was found many times. This sequence joins TRBV5-5 and TRBJ1-1; 7 bases fit TRBD1. V shed 3 bases, J shed 3 bases, and the junction held 8 bases outside the gene matches. Germline V lookup: CDR1 SGHKS, CDR2 YYEKEE (reference sequence). The CDR3 loop spans 15 amino acids. The CDR3 coding sequence is TGTGCCAGCAGCTACTCTGGACAGGTAGACACTGAAGCTTTCTTT. Protein product: CASSYSGQVDTEAFF.

The sample holds a few counts of this clonotype. The genes are TRBV6-5 and TRBJ2-1; 10 bases map to TRBD2. This CDR3 has 16 residues. V gave up 0 bases and J gave up 5 bases; unmatched junction bases: 4. Germline V gene sequence: CDR1 MNHEY, CDR2 SVGAGI. This CDR3 reads CASSYSPSGRDNEQFF. For the CDR3, the DNA is TGTGCCAGCAGTTACTCTCCCAGCGGGAGGGACAATGAGCAGTTCTTC.

There are many counts of this clonotype. The rearrangement links TRBV7-2 to TRBJ1-2; 8 bases map to TRBD1. From germline, CDR1 is SGHTA and CDR2 FQGNSA. CDR3 size: 17 residues. V lost 6 bases and J lost 8; bases outside the gene matches: 20. The CDR3 loop reads CASSFSRGRWDPEGYTF. For the CDR3, the DNA is TGTGCCAGCAGTTTCAGCAGGGGGCGCTGGGATCCGGAGGGCTACACCTTC.

This clonotype was seen many times. The chain joins TRBV4-3 to TRBJ1-6; D remains ambiguous. Germline V lookup: CDR1 LGHNA, CDR2 YSLEER. This CDR3 region has 17 residues. Trimming took off 1 base at V and 7 bases at J, with 17 bases between the two ends. The CDR3 DNA is TGCGCCAGCAGCCAAGGGGGTGAGGGAAGCATGAATTCACCCCTCCACTTT. It translates to CASSQGGEGSMNSPLHF.

This clonotype was picked up many times. The J gene is TRBJ1-1, the V gene TRBV7-9; 8 positions agree with TRBD1. V dropped 3 bases and J dropped 10; count of bases not matched to a gene: 7. This CDR3 has 13 amino acids. The germline gives CDR1 SEHNR, CDR2 FQNEAQ (reference sequence). The CDR3 spells CASSLTGDGSAFF. The CDR3 region has the DNA TGTGCCAGCAGCTTGACAGGGGACGGTTCAGCTTTCTTT.

This clonotype appeared many times. The chain joins TRBV18 to TRBJ2-5; 11 bases are shared with TRBD2. Germline V gives CDR1 KGHSH, CDR2 LQKENI. The CDR3 consists of 17 residues. Unmatched junction bases numbered 11, after V lost 4 bases and J lost 4 bases. The CDR3 loop reads CASSLGLAGDEGETQYF. Written as DNA, the CDR3 is TGTGCCAGCTCACTTGGACTAGCGGGTGACGAGGGAGAGACCCAGTACTTC. Variable domain in full (rest from reference TRBV18 and TRBJ2-5): NAGVMQNPRHLVRRRGQEARLRCSPMKGHSHVYWYRQLPEEGLKFMVYLQKENIIDESGMPKERFSAEFPKEGPSILRIQQVVRGDSAAYFCASSLGLAGDEGETQYFGPGTRLLVL.

The sample holds many counts of this clonotype. J is TRBJ1-1 and V is TRBV6-1, with a weak D call TRBD1 (5 bases). The V end was cut by 7 bases, the J end by 0 bases, with 15 bases between. The CDR3 length is 15 residues. Germline V lookup: CDR1 MNHNS, CDR2 SASEGT. CDR3 DNA sequence: TGTGCCAGCACCCCACCCGGGGCCATGAACACTGAAGCTTTCTTT. Translation gives CASTPPGAMNTEAFF.

This clonotype was recorded many times. CDR3 in amino acids: CASRSYTGELFF. In DNA form, the CDR3 reads TGCGCCAGCAGGTCCTACACCGGGGAGCTGTTTTTT. The rearrangement joins TRBV4-3 to TRBJ2-2; D remains unclear. The V gene's germline CDR1 is LGHNA and CDR2 YSLEER. V shed 6 bases and J shed 3 bases, with 5 bases lying between them. The CDR3 spans 12 residues.

This clonotype showed up many times. The chain recombines TRBV20-1 with TRBJ1-6; perhaps TRBD1 as D (6 bases). Trimming removed 2 bases from V and 2 bases from J, with 16 bases in between. From germline, CDR1 is DFQATT and CDR2 SNEGSKA (reference sequence). The CDR3 length is 17 residues. In nucleotides, the CDR3 is TGCAGTGCTAGATCTAGGGGGGAGCTCCCCTATAATTCACCCCTCCACTTT. It translates to CSARSRGELPYNSPLHF.

This clonotype appeared many times. The chain couples TRBV10-2 to TRBJ2-7; tentatively, D is TRBD2 (5 bases). From germline, CDR1 is WSHSY and CDR2 SAAADI. The CDR3 is 14 amino acids. The V end lost 2 bases, the J end lost 0 bases, and 8 bases lay between the germline ends. CDR3 bases: TGCGCCAGCAGTGAGCAGCGGAACTCCTACGAGCAGTACTTC. Translated: CASSEQRNSYEQYF.

This clonotype has a count of ten or more. The chain recombines TRBV7-9 with TRBJ2-3; TRBD1 agrees at 8 bases. This CDR3 spans 14 amino acids. The germline CDR1 and CDR2 sequences are SEHNR and FQNEAQ (reference sequence). The V gene end was trimmed by 5 bases and the J gene end by 1 base; junction bases not matched to a gene: 2. The CDR3 here is CASSAGQGTDTQYF. Here the CDR3 DNA reads TGTGCCAGCAGCGCGGGACAGGGCACAGATACGCAGTATTTT.